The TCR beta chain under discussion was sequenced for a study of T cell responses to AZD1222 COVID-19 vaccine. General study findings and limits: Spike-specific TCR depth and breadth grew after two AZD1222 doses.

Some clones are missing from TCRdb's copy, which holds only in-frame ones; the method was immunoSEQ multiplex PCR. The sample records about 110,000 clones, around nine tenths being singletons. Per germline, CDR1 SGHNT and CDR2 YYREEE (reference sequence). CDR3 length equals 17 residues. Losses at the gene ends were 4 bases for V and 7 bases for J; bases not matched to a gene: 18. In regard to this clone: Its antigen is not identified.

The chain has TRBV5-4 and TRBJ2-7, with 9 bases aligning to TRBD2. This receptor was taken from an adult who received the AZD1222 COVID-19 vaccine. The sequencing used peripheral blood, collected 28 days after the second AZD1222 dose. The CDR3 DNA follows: TGTGCCAGCAGCCATGTGACTAGCGGAATCCACTTGGGGGAGCAGTACTTC. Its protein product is CASSHVTSGIHLGEQYF.